The 32 T cell receptor beta chains in this list originate from one sample, sequenced in a study of CD8 T cells in ankylosing spondylitis (dated by TCRdb to about 2017). Study-wide findings and limitations: A TCR beta motif made up of about eight highly homologous amino acid variants appeared to be characteristic of blood from ankylosing spondylitis patients.

Their recognized antigens are unknown. The library was made by 5' RACE. Sequencing used an Illumina HiSeq 2500. TCRdb reanalyzed the raw reads on its own, using fastp at Q25 for trimming and MiXCR for clone calling, and kept in-frame beta chains. When rows share a CDR3 protein, they turn into one entry using the most common DNA and genes. Recorded for this sample are about 450,000 distinct CDR3 sequences; about 25% of them occurred a single time. The ten largest clones capture about 0.9% of the sample. Sequencing was performed on blood, either unsorted or a sorted T cell fraction (not recorded which). Source of these receptors: a male donor with ankylosing spondylitis.

This sequence joins TRBV7-8 and TRBJ2-5; no reliable D call. The CDR3 has 13 amino acids. CDR1 is SGHVS and CDR2 is FQNEAQ in the germline V gene. V was pared by 5 bases and J by 5 bases, with 12 bases between. The CDR3 protein is CASSPRWAETQYF. The CDR3 region has the DNA TGTGCCAGCAGCCCCCGATGGGCTGAGACCCAGTACTTC.

V gene TRBV12-3 or TRBV12-4 combines with J gene TRBJ2-1, with D tentatively TRBD1 or TRBD2 (5 bases each). The CDR3 sequence is 12 residues long. The V end lost 5 bases, the J end lost 11 bases, and 13 bases lay between the germline ends. CDR3 DNA sequence: TGTGCCAGCAGTCTCACCCGGGACCAGCAGTTCTTC. This encodes CASSLTRDQQFF.

The chain is built from TRBV5-1 and TRBJ2-3; D is ambiguous. Looked up from germline, CDR1 is SGHRS and CDR2 is YFSETQ. The CDR3 totals 13 residues. Trimming took 0 bases from V and 6 from J, leaving 8 bases between them. This chain's CDR3 is CASSLVAGDTQYF. The CDR3 DNA reads TGCGCCAGCAGCTTGGTGGCTGGGGATACGCAGTATTTT.

This clonotype has only a few counts. The chain uses TRBV9 and TRBJ2-3; tentative D call: TRBD2 (6 bases). Deletions cut 3 bases from V and 3 bases from J, with 11 bases between. Germline CDR1 is SGDLS and CDR2 is YYNGEE. The CDR3 extends over 14 amino acids. The CDR3 bases are TGTGCCAGCAGCGAGGCGGGATGGACAGATACGCAGTATTTT. This encodes CASSEAGWTDTQYF.

The chain carries TRBV2 and TRBJ2-3; D is undetermined. V lost 7 bases to trimming and J lost 0 bases, with 11 bases between them. This CDR3 spans 14 amino acids. Per germline, CDR1 SNHLY and CDR2 FYNNEI. The CDR3 region has the DNA TGTGCCAGCATTCGGAGAGCGAGCACAGATACGCAGTATTTT. Protein sequence: CASIRRASTDTQYF.

There are a few counts of this clonotype. The chain carries TRBV7-9 and TRBJ1-4; the match to TRBD1 covers 8 bases. The V segment lost 4 bases and the J segment 6 bases; nucleotides outside the gene matches: 13. This CDR3 has 17 residues. The germline gives CDR1 SEHNR, CDR2 FQNEAQ (reference sequence). The CDR3 nucleotides are TGTGCCAGCAGCTGGACAGGGTCCCCCTCTGTGGATGAAAAACTGTTTTTT. Translating gives CASSWTGSPSVDEKLFF.

The chain links TRBV11-2 to TRBJ2-1, with TRBD1 matching over 7 bases. CDR1 is SGHAT, CDR2 FQNNGV, per germline. This CDR3 spans 16 amino acids. The junction had 13 bases not matched to a gene; V was cut back by 5 bases and J by 6 bases. The CDR3 protein is CASSARQGLIFNEQFF. CDR3 DNA: TGTGCCAGCAGCGCCCGACAGGGATTGATTTTCAATGAGCAGTTCTTC.

The V gene is TRBV13, the J gene TRBJ2-5; no reliable D call. Trimming left V 3 bases short and J 5 bases short, with 10 bases between. The V gene's germline CDR1 is PRHDT and CDR2 FYEKMQ (reference sequence). CDR3 size: 13 residues. The CDR3 DNA reads as TGTGCCAGCAGCTTGCCTCCGGCGGAGACCCAGTACTTC. Translation gives CASSLPPAETQYF. Looking up the rest from reference TRBV13 and TRBJ2-5 gives the full variable domain: AAGVIQSPRHLIKEKRETATLKCYPIPRHDTVYWYQQGPGQDPQFLISFYEKMQSDKGSIPDRFSAQQFSDYHSELNMSSLELGDSALYFCASSLPPAETQYFGPGTRLLVL.

This clonotype was observed a handful of times. The genes are TRBV18 and TRBJ1-1; D may be TRBD1 (6 bases). Germline CDR1 reads KGHSH; CDR2 reads LQKENI. The V end lost 3 bases, the J end lost 1 base, and 15 bases lay between the germline ends. The CDR3 totals 16 residues. DNA for the CDR3: TGTGCCAGCTCACCCTCAAAATTACAGGGGAACACTGAAGCTTTCTTT. It specifies CASSPSKLQGNTEAFF.

V and J are TRBV6-6 and TRBJ2-2, with D possibly being TRBD1 or TRBD2 (5 bases each). The germline V and J ends were trimmed by 6 bases and 4 bases, with 9 bases remaining between them. CDR3 size: 13 residues. Per the germline V gene, CDR1 is MNHNY and CDR2 is SVGAGI (reference sequence). The CDR3 nucleotides read TGTGCCAGCAGGGGGGTGGCCACCGGGGAGCTGTTTTTT. Its protein product is CASRGVATGELFF.

This clonotype was counted only a few times. This chain joins TRBV6-1 and TRBJ2-1, with D perhaps matching TRBD2 (6 bases). V lost 2 bases, J lost 7 bases, and 15 bases lay in between. The CDR3 is made up of 15 amino acids. The germline V gene has CDR1 MNHNS and CDR2 SASEGT. As DNA, the CDR3 is TGTGCCAGCAGTGAAAACCGGGGGAGAGGTAATGAGCAGTTCTTC. Translation gives CASSENRGRGNEQFF.

The chain carries TRBV20-1 and TRBJ2-5, with D perhaps TRBD1 (6 bases). Germline V gene lookup returns CDR1 DFQATT and CDR2 SNEGSKA (reference sequence). Between the trimmed V and J ends, which lost 1 base and 2 bases, there was a span of 17 bases. This CDR3 spans 16 amino acids. In DNA form, the CDR3 reads TGCAGTGCTAGAGTGCAAGGGGGTGGGTTTCAAGAGACCCAGTACTTC. Translated, it gives CSARVQGGGFQETQYF.

This clonotype was counted a few times. The J gene is TRBJ1-1, the V gene TRBV19; D ambiguous. The germline CDR1 and CDR2 sequences are LNHDA and SQIVND (reference sequence). Trimming took off 5 bases at V and 6 bases at J, with 13 bases between the two ends. The CDR3 consists of 13 residues. The CDR3 sequence is CASSALPRAEAFF. Here the CDR3 DNA reads TGTGCCAGTAGTGCTCTCCCCCGGGCTGAAGCTTTCTTT.

The J gene is TRBJ1-5, the V gene TRBV5-1; D is possibly TRBD1 (5 bases). Trimming pared 7 bases from V and 3 bases from J, leaving 11 bases between. This CDR3 contains 13 residues. Germline loops: CDR1 SGHRS, CDR2 YFSETQ. CDR3 protein: CASSGDVNQPQHF. The CDR3, as DNA: TGCGCCAGCTCGGGGGATGTCAATCAGCCCCAGCATTTT.

This clonotype was counted a few times. The chain employs TRBV7-2 and TRBJ2-7, with D unclear. The CDR3 runs to 13 residues. V shed 3 bases and J shed 0 bases, with 6 bases lying between them. The germline CDR1 and CDR2 sequences are SGHTA and FQGNSA. CDR3 bases: TGTGCCAGCAGCTTGGGCAACTCCTACGAGCAGTACGTC. It encodes CASSLGNSYEQYV.

This clonotype was counted only a few times. The genes are TRBV7-2 and TRBJ1-1; D call uncertain. Germline V gives CDR1 SGHTA, CDR2 FQGNSA. Trimming stripped 1 base from V and 7 bases from J, with 10 bases between. This CDR3 has 13 residues. CDR3 in amino acids: CASSLGTENEAFF. The DNA of the CDR3 is TGTGCCAGCAGCTTAGGGACGGAAAATGAAGCTTTCTTT. The complete variable domain, with remaining parts taken from reference TRBV7-2 and TRBJ1-1, reads GAGVSQSPSNKVTEKGKDVELRCDPISGHTALYWYRQSLGQGLEFLIYFQGNSAPDKSGLPSDRFSAERTGGSVSTLTIQRTQQEDSAVYLCASSLGTENEAFFGQGTRLTVV.

This clonotype was counted a few times. The gene calls are TRBV20-1 and TRBJ1-6; D possibly corresponds to TRBD1 (6 bases). CDR1 and CDR2 (germline): DFQATT, SNEGSKA (reference sequence). V was pared by 3 bases and J by 3 bases, with 18 bases between. This CDR3 has 17 amino acids. In nucleotides, the CDR3 is TGCAGTGCTAGTAACATGGGGGGGCTCGGCTATAATTCACCCCTCCACTTT. It codes for CSASNMGGLGYNSPLHF.

CDR3 coding DNA: TGTGCCAGCAGCTTCCACCTTGGTTTTCTGGGTGGAAGCTCCTACAATGAGCAGTTCTTC. Its translation is CASSFHLGFLGGSSYNEQFF. The rearrangement joins TRBV11-2 to TRBJ2-1, with unresolved D. V was trimmed by 3 bases and J by 0 bases, leaving 24 bases between them. The CDR3 has 20 amino acids. In germline, CDR1 is SGHAT, CDR2 FQNNGV.

The chain combines TRBV12-3 or TRBV12-4 with TRBJ2-5; D gene ambiguous. The CDR3 consists of 13 residues. Trimming removed 8 bases from V and 2 bases from J, with 12 bases in between. CDR3 sequence: CASAAARQETQYF. In DNA, the CDR3 is TGTGCCAGCGCGGCGGCCCGACAAGAGACCCAGTACTTC.

The gene calls are TRBV10-3 and TRBJ2-1; TRBD2 agrees at 9 bases. Germline-derived CDR1 and CDR2 are ENHRY and SYGVKD. This CDR3 has 12 amino acids. Unmatched junction bases numbered 2, after V lost 8 bases and J lost 6 bases. DNA for the CDR3: TGTGCCATCCGGCGGGAGGGCAATGAGCAGTTCTTC. This sequence encodes CAIRREGNEQFF.

This clonotype was counted between two and nine times. The J gene is TRBJ1-6, the V gene TRBV11-2; perhaps TRBD1 as D (6 bases). The V gene lost 5 bases and the J gene lost 10 bases, with 12 bases spanning the gap. The CDR3 extends over 13 amino acids. The germline CDR1 and CDR2 sequences are SGHAT and FQNNGV. CDR3 nucleotide sequence: TGTGCCAGCAGCCCGGCTGGGGGCTCACCCCTCCACTTT. Residues: CASSPAGGSPLHF.

J is TRBJ1-1 and V is TRBV21-1. TRBV21-1 has pseudogene status. This CDR3 is 14 amino acids long. The CDR3 bases are TGTGCCAGCAGCAAAGAGGGCCCGAACACTGAAGCTTTCTTT. It translates to CASSKEGPNTEAFF.

A few counts support this clonotype. The chain recombines TRBV12-5 with TRBJ2-1; D is perhaps TRBD2 (6 bases). V dropped 3 bases and J dropped 0 bases, with 12 bases sitting between them. Per the germline V gene, CDR1 is LGHNT and CDR2 is FRNRAP. This CDR3 comprises 16 residues. The CDR3 sequence is CASGFAGSRSYNEQFF. CDR3 nucleotide sequence: TGTGCTAGTGGTTTTGCCGGGAGCCGCTCCTACAATGAGCAGTTCTTC.

The chain is built from TRBV24-1 and TRBJ2-1, with 9 bases aligning to TRBD2. The V gene's germline CDR1 is KGHDR and CDR2 SFDVKD. Unmatched junction bases numbered 13, after V lost 3 bases and J lost 8 bases. This CDR3 region has 17 residues. The CDR3 loop reads CATSDPGGSGRFDEQFF. The DNA of the CDR3 is TGTGCCACCAGTGATCCCGGGGGTAGCGGGAGATTCGATGAGCAGTTCTTC.

V usage is TRBV7-9 and J usage is TRBJ1-4; D gene unclear. Trimming left V 1 base short and J 7 bases short, with 13 bases between. In germline, CDR1 is SEHNR, CDR2 FQNEAQ (reference sequence). The CDR3 has 15 amino acids. The CDR3 region has the DNA TGTGCCAGCAGCTTAGAAACCCTACGCGGTGAAAAACTGTTTTTT. This sequence encodes CASSLETLRGEKLFF.

The rearrangement uses TRBV6-2 or TRBV6-3 and TRBJ2-7, with D unclear. The CDR3 consists of 12 residues. Per the germline V gene, CDR1 is MNHEY and CDR2 is SVGEGT. Trimming cost V 0 bases and J 7 bases, with 7 bases left between them. The CDR3 DNA reads as TGTGCCAGCAGTTACTCCCTCCCGGAGCAGTACTTC. It yields the protein CASSYSLPEQYF.

The chain carries TRBV5-1 and TRBJ1-4; 7 bases are shared with TRBD1. Germline V gives CDR1 SGHRS, CDR2 YFSETQ. This CDR3 spans 14 amino acids. V lost 3 bases to trimming and J lost 6 bases; unmatched junction nucleotides: 5. As DNA, the CDR3 is TGCGCCAGCAGCTCGACAGGGAAGGATGAAAAACTGTTTTTT. Protein product: CASSSTGKDEKLFF. Drawing the rest from reference TRBV5-1 and TRBJ1-4, the complete variable domain is KAGVTQTPRYLIKTRGQQVTLSCSPISGHRSVSWYQQTPGQGLQFLFEYFSETQRNKGNFPGRFSGRQFSNSRSEMNVSTLELGDSALYLCASSSTGKDEKLFFGSGTQLSVL.

The chain has TRBV20-1 and TRBJ2-5; 8 bases match TRBD2. The CDR3 length is 14 residues. In germline, CDR1 is DFQATT, CDR2 SNEGSKA (reference sequence). J gave up 5 bases and V 3 bases, and 8 bases lay outside the gene matches. As DNA, the CDR3 is TGCAGTGCTAGCGGGAGGGCCTCGTGGGAGACCCAGTACTTC. Its protein is CSASGRASWETQYF.

This chain uses TRBV20-1 with TRBJ2-1, with no clear D. Germline CDR1 is DFQATT and CDR2 is SNEGSKA (reference sequence). V lost 6 bases and J lost 8, with 23 bases in between. This CDR3 spans 15 amino acids. The CDR3 DNA sequence: TGCAGTGCGACGACTTTGGGGATAACGGGTGATGAGCAGTTCTTC. Translating it yields CSATTLGITGDEQFF.

The chain carries TRBV20-1 and TRBJ1-5; 9 bases agree with TRBD1. Germline trimming cut 1 base from V and 3 bases from J; bases unmatched to any gene: 4. In germline, CDR1 is DFQATT, CDR2 SNEGSKA (reference sequence). The CDR3 totals 15 residues. The CDR3: CSARGRDRDNQPQHF. CDR3 coding DNA: TGCAGTGCTAGAGGGAGGGACAGGGACAATCAGCCCCAGCATTTT.

The genes are TRBV3-1 and TRBJ2-3; D may be TRBD1 (5 bases). CDR1 is LGHDT, CDR2 YNNKEL, per germline (reference sequence). The CDR3 consists of 15 residues. The V end lost 3 bases, the J end lost 2 bases, and 12 bases lay between the germline ends. The chain's CDR3 is CASSHSTDPTDTQYF. DNA of the CDR3: TGTGCCAGCAGCCACTCGACAGATCCCACAGATACGCAGTATTTT.

This clonotype was detected only a few times. This chain links TRBV20-1 with TRBJ2-7; 8 bases match TRBD1. Losses at the gene ends were 5 bases for V and 3 bases for J; bases not matched to a gene: 12. The CDR3 runs to 15 residues. Germline CDR1 DFQATT, CDR2 SNEGSKA (reference sequence). CDR3 bases: TGCAGTGCTTCAAAGATAGGGACAGGCCGCTACGAGCAGTACTTC. Its protein is CSASKIGTGRYEQYF.